A single sample is the source of the 16 T cell receptor beta chains below, sequenced in a study of T cell responses to AZD1222 COVID-19 vaccine. Libraries were prepared by immunoSEQ multiplex PCR; TCRdb keeps only in-frame clonotypes and omits some of them. In the table there are over 100,000 clones, approximately 90% of which are singletons. The starting material was peripheral blood, obtained 28 days after the second AZD1222 dose. The receptor source for this set is an adult who received the AZD1222 COVID-19 vaccine.

The chain joins TRBV5-6 to TRBJ1-2; the D is unclear. Germline V CDR1 and CDR2: SGHDT, YYEEEE. V shed 3 bases and J shed 4 bases, with 10 bases lying between them. The CDR3 contains 13 residues. This CDR3 is CASSSSTFYGYTF. As DNA, the CDR3 is TGTGCCAGCAGCTCGTCCACCTTCTATGGCTACACCTTC.

This clone was observed a single time. The chain joins TRBV7-9 to TRBJ1-1; the D is unclear. The germline V gene encodes CDR1 SEHNR and CDR2 FQNEAQ (reference sequence). V lost 5 bases, J lost 2 bases, and 9 bases lay in between. CDR3 length: 13 amino acids. The CDR3 sequence: CASSPQTNTEAFF. The CDR3 DNA reads as TGTGCCAGCAGCCCCCAGACAAACACTGAAGCTTTCTTT.

The chain combines TRBV4-3 with TRBJ1-1, with a possible D match to TRBD1 (6 bases). Trimming removed 4 bases at V and 2 bases at J, with 11 bases between. CDR1 is LGHNA and CDR2 is YSLEER in the germline V gene. This CDR3 spans 14 amino acids. The CDR3 DNA reads as TGCGCCAGCAGCCGGCGGACAGACAACACTGAAGCTTTCTTT. Translated, it gives CASSRRTDNTEAFF.

The chain recombines TRBV2 with TRBJ2-4, with D perhaps matching TRBD2 (5 bases). Germline V gene data show CDR1 as SNHLY and CDR2 as FYNNEI. The V and J ends lost 3 bases and 7 bases respectively, with 16 bases between them. This CDR3 has 15 residues. CDR3 sequence: CASSEERGGMNIQYF. CDR3 coding DNA: TGTGCCAGCAGTGAGGAACGAGGAGGAATGAACATTCAGTACTTC.

The chain has TRBV6-5 and TRBJ2-3; 7 nucleotides align to TRBD2. The CDR3 spans 15 residues. V shed 8 bases, J shed 6 bases, and the junction held 14 bases outside the gene matches. CDR1 and CDR2 from the germline V gene are MNHEY and SVGAGI. CDR3 in amino acids: CASVASGNWGDTQYF. In DNA, the CDR3 is TGTGCCAGCGTGGCTAGCGGAAACTGGGGCGATACGCAGTATTTT.

The rearrangement links TRBV6-2 or TRBV6-3 to TRBJ2-2; D ambiguous. This CDR3 has 15 amino acids. Germline CDR1 MNHEY, CDR2 SVGEGT. V was cut by 2 bases and J by 3 bases, with 10 bases left in between. The DNA of the CDR3 is TGTGCCAGCAGTTACCGAGAGAGTGACACCGGGGAGCTGTTTTTT. Its protein is CASSYRESDTGELFF.

This clone has a single count. CDR3 in amino acids: CASSPPGSGVQYF. The CDR3 DNA is TGTGCCAGCAGCCCTCCGGGATCAGGCGTTCAGTACTTC. The chain uses TRBV14 and TRBJ2-4; D might be TRBD2 (5 bases). Trimming shortened V by 4 bases and J by 11 bases, and 15 bases separated the two germline ends. CDR1 and CDR2 (germline): SGHDN, FVKESK. This CDR3 spans 13 amino acids.

The CDR3 DNA reads as TGTGCCAGTAGTATAGGTCGGACAGGGGGTGGCGGGGAGCTGTTTTTT. Translating gives CASSIGRTGGGGELFF. V gene TRBV19 combines with J gene TRBJ2-2; TRBD1 matches at 10 bases. The CDR3 has 16 residues. Germline V gene lookup returns CDR1 LNHDA and CDR2 SQIVND (reference sequence). After removal of 1 base from V and 7 bases from J, the junction contained 6 bases not matched to a gene. The whole variable domain, filled in from reference TRBV19 and TRBJ2-2, reads DGGITQSPKYLFRKEGQNVTLSCEQNLNHDAMYWYRQDPGQGLRLIYYSQIVNDFQKGDIAEGYSVSREKKESFPLTVTSAQKNPTAFYLCASSIGRTGGGGELFFGEGSRLTVL.

The chain uses TRBV5-8 and TRBJ1-1; no clear D gene. Germline values: CDR1 SGHTS, CDR2 YDEGEE. V gave up 0 bases and J gave up 5 bases, with 8 bases separating them. This CDR3 is built from 13 residues. The CDR3 bases are TGTGCCAGCAGCTTGGTGGGAACAACTGAAGCTTTCTTT. Translation gives CASSLVGTTEAFF.

This chain links TRBV7-2 with TRBJ1-2; D might be TRBD1 (5 bases). V was pared by 1 base and J by 2 bases, with 11 bases between. Germline values: CDR1 SGHTA, CDR2 FQGNSA. The CDR3 sequence is 15 residues long. The CDR3 coding sequence is TGTGCCAGCAGCTTAGACGGGGGGTCCAACTATGGCTACACCTTC. As protein: CASSLDGGSNYGYTF.

The V gene is TRBV24-1, the J gene TRBJ1-5; D is perhaps TRBD1 (5 bases). V lost 1 base and J 5 bases, leaving 8 bases between the germline ends. The length of the CDR3 is 14 residues. Germline CDR1 and CDR2: KGHDR and SFDVKD. The CDR3 DNA sequence: TGTGCCACCAGTGATTTAGGCAGGGATCAGCCCCAGCATTTT. This sequence encodes CATSDLGRDQPQHF.

The chain links TRBV16 to TRBJ1-5; no reliable D call. The germline V and J ends were trimmed by 0 bases and 7 bases, with 4 bases remaining between them. The length of the CDR3 is 12 residues. CDR1 and CDR2 from the germline V gene are KGHSY and FQNENV. The CDR3 protein is CASSQSAQPQHF. The CDR3 DNA reads TGTGCCAGCAGCCAATCTGCCCAGCCCCAGCATTTT.

The CDR3: CASSSAGGPRKLFF. For the CDR3, the DNA is TGTGCCAGCAGTTCGGCAGGCGGCCCCCGAAAACTGTTTTTT. The chain has TRBV6-2 or TRBV6-3 and TRBJ1-4; D uncertain. Trimming took 4 bases from V and 10 from J, leaving 16 bases between them. This CDR3 is built from 14 residues. From germline, CDR1 is MNHEY and CDR2 SVGEGT.

The chain uses TRBV4-3 and TRBJ2-7, with D perhaps matching TRBD2 (6 bases). CDR1 and CDR2 (germline): LGHNA, YSLEER. Trimming took 0 bases from V and 3 from J, leaving 15 bases between them. The CDR3 is 16 residues long. This chain's CDR3 is CASSQDRGGYFYEQYF. The DNA of the CDR3 is TGCGCCAGCAGCCAAGATCGGGGAGGCTACTTCTACGAGCAGTACTTC.

As DNA, the CDR3 is TGTGCCAGCAGACCCCAGGGGGGAGGCTATAATTCACCCCTCCACTTT. It is translated as CASRPQGGGYNSPLHF. The chain recombines TRBV6-4 with TRBJ1-6, with TRBD1 matching 7 bases. The germline V gene encodes CDR1 MRHNA and CDR2 SNTAGT. The CDR3 has 16 amino acids. V lost 6 bases, J lost 3 bases, and 8 bases stayed unmatched.

This clone was recorded once. V is TRBV7-9 and J is TRBJ1-2, with D unresolved. The CDR3 is 12 residues long. Trimming took 5 bases from V and 8 from J, leaving 12 bases between them. Germline lookup yields CDR1 SEHNR and CDR2 FQNEAQ (reference sequence). For the CDR3, the DNA is TGTGCCAGCAGCCATCGGAACTTCGGCTACACCTTC. Protein sequence: CASSHRNFGYTF.